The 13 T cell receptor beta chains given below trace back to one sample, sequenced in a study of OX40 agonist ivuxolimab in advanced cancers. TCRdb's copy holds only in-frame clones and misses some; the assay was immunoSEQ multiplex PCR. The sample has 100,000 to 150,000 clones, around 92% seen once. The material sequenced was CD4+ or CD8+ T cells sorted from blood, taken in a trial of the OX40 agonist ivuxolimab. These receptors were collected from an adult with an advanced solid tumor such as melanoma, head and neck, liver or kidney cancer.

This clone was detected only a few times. CDR3 in amino acids: CASSPPGPGEKLFF. CDR3 in DNA: TGTGCCAGCAGCCCTCCGGGACCGGGGGAAAAACTGTTTTTT. The chain couples TRBV28 to TRBJ1-4, with D perhaps TRBD1 (5 bases). CDR1 and CDR2 (germline): MDHEN, SYDVKM. The CDR3 spans 14 residues. V was shortened by 6 bases and J by 8 bases, with 16 bases between the two germline ends. Combining the CDR3 with reference TRBV28 and TRBJ1-4 gives the whole variable domain DVKVTQSSRYLVKRTGEKVFLECVQDMDHENMFWYRQDPGLGLRLIYFSYDVKMKEKGDIPEGYSVSREKKERFSLILESASTNQTSMYLCASSPPGPGEKLFFGSGTQLSVL.

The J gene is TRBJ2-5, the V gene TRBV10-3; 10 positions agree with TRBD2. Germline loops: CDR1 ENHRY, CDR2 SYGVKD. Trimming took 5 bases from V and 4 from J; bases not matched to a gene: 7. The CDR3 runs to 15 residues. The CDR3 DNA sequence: TGTGCCATCAGTCCAGGACTAGCGGCTATAGAGACCCAGTACTTC. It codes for CAISPGLAAIETQYF.

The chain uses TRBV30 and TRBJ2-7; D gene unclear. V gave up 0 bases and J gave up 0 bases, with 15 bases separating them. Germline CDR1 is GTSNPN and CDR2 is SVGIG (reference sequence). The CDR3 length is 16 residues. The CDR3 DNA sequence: TGTGCCTGGAGTGTACTTATGAGCACGTTCTCCTACGAGCAGTACTTC. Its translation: CAWSVLMSTFSYEQYF.

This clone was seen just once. CDR3 nucleotide sequence: TGTGCCAGTAGAACTATAGCCGGGAGGGCCAACTATGAGCAGTTCTTC. Protein: CASRTIAGRANYEQFF. V is TRBV19 and J is TRBJ2-1, with TRBD2 matching over 8 bases. V shed 6 bases and J 8 bases; nucleotides not matched to a gene: 15. CDR3 length equals 16 residues. The germline gives CDR1 LNHDA, CDR2 SQIVND (reference sequence).

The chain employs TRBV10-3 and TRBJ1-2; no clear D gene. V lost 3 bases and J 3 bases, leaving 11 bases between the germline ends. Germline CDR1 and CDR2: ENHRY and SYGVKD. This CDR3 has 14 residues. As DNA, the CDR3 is TGTGCCATCAGTGACACCACGGGAGACTATGGCTACACCTTC. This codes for CAISDTTGDYGYTF.

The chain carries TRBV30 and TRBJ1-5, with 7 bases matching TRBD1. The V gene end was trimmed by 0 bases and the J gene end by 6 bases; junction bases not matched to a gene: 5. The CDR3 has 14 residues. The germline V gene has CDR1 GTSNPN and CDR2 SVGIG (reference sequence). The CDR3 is CAWSVLTGSQPQHF. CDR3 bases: TGTGCCTGGAGTGTACTGACAGGGAGTCAGCCCCAGCATTTT.

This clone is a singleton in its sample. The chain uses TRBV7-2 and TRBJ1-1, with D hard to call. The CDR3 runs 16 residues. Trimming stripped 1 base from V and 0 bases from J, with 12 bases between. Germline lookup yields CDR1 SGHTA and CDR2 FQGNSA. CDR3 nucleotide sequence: TGTGCCAGCAGCTTAGGGGCCAGGAACTTGAACACTGAAGCTTTCTTT. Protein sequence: CASSLGARNLNTEAFF.

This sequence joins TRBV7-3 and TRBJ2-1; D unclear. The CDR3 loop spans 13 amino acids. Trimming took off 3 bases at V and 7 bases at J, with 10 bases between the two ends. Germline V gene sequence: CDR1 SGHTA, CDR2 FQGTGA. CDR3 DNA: TGTGCCAGCAGCTTGTTCGGCCGAAATGAGCAGTTCTTC. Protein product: CASSLFGRNEQFF.

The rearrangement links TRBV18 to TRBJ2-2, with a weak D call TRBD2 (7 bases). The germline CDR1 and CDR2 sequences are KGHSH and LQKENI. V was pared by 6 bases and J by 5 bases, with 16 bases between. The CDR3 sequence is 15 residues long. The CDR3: CASSPSGQKTGELFF. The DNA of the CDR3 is TGTGCCAGCTCCCCTAGCGGACAGAAGACCGGGGAGCTGTTTTTT.

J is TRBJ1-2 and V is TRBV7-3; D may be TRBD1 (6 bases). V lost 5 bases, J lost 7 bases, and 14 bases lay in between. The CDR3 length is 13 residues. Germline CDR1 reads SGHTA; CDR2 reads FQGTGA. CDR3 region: CASSLKGGSGYTF. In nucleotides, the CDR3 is TGTGCCAGCAGCCTGAAAGGGGGGTCTGGCTACACCTTC.

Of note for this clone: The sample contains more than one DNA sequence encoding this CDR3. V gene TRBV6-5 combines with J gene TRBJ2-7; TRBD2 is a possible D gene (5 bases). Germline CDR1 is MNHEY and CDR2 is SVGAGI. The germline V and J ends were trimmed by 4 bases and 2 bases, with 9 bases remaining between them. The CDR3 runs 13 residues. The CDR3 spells CASSSDSAYEQYF. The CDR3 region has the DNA TGTGCCAGCAGTTCGGACTCCGCCTACGAGCAGTACTTC.

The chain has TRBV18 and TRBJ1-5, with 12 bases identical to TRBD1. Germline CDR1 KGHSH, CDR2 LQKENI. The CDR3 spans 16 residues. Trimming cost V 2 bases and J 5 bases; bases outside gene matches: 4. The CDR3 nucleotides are TGTGCCAGCTCACCAGGGACAGGGGGCGGCGATCAGCCCCAGCATTTT. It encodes CASSPGTGGGDQPQHF.

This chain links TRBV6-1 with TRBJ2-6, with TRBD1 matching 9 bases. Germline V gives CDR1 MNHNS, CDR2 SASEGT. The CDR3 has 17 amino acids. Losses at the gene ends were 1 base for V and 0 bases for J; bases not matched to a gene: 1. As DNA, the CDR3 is TGTGCCAGCAGTGAAGGGGACAGGGTCTCTGGGGCCAACGTCCTGACTTTC. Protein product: CASSEGDRVSGANVLTF.